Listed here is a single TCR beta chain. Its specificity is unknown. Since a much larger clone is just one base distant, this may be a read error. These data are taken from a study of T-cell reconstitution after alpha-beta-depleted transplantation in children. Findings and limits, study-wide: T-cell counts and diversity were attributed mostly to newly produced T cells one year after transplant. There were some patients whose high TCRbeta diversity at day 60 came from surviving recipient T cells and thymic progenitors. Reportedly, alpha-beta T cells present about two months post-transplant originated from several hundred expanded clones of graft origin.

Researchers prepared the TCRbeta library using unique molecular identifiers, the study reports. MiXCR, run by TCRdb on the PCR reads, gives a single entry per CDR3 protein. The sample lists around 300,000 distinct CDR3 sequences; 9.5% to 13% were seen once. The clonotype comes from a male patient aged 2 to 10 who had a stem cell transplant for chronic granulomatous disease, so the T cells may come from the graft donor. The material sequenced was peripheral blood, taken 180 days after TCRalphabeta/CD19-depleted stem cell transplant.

The CDR3 sequence: CASSLRSDRINYGYTF. The DNA for the CDR3 is TGTGCCAGCAGCTTACGAAGCGACAGGATTAACTATGGCTACACCTTC. The chain links TRBV7-8 to TRBJ1-2; tentative D call: TRBD1 (6 bases). Per germline, CDR1 SGHVS and CDR2 FQNEAQ. The CDR3 sequence is 16 residues long. V shed 2 bases and J shed 1 base, with 14 bases lying between them. Based on the CDR3 plus reference TRBV7-8 and TRBJ1-2, the full variable domain is GAGVSQSPRYKVAKRGQDVALRCDPISGHVSLFWYQQALGQGPEFLTYFQNEAQLDKSGLPSDRFFAERPEGSVSTLKIQRTQQEDSAVYLCASSLRSDRINYGYTFGSGTRLTVV.